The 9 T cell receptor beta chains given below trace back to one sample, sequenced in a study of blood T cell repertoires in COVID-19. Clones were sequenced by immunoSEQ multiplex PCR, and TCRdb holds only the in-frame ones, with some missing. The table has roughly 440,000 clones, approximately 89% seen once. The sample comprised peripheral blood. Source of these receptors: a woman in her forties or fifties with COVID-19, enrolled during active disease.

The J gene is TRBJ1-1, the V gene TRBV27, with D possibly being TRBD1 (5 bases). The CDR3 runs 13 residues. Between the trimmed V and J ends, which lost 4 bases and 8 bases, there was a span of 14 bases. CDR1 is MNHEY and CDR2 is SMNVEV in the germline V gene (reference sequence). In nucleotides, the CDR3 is TGTGCCAGCAGTTCCACAGGTTTTCACGAAGCTTTCTTT. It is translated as CASSSTGFHEAFF.

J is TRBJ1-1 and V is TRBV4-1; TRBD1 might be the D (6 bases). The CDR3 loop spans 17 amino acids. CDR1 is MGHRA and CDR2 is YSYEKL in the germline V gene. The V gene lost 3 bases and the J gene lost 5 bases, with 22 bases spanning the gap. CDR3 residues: CASSHVQGRVKGTEAFF. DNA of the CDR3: TGCGCCAGCAGCCATGTACAGGGTCGGGTCAAGGGAACTGAAGCTTTCTTT.

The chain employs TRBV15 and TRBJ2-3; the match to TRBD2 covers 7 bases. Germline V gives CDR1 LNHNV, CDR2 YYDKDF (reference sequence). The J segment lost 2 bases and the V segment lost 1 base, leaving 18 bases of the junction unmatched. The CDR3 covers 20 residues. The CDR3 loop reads CATSRGGSKSFGGSTDTQYF. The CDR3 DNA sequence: TGTGCCACCAGCAGAGGAGGTTCAAAGAGTTTCGGGGGGTCCACAGATACGCAGTATTTT.

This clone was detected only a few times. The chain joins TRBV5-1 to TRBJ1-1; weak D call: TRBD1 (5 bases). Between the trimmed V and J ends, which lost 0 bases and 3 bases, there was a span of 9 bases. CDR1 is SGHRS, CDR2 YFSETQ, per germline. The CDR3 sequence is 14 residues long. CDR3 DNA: TGCGCCAGCAGCTTGGGGGCAGGGTACACTGAAGCTTTCTTT. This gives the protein CASSLGAGYTEAFF.

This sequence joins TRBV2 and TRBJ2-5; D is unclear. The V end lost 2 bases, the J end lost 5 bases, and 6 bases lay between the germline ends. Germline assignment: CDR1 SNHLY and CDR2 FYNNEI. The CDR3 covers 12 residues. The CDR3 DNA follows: TGTGCCAGCAGTGAAATTTCGGAGACCCAGTACTTC. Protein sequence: CASSEISETQYF. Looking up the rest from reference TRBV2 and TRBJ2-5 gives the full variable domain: EPEVTQTPSHQVTQMGQEVILRCVPISNHLYFYWYRQILGQKVEFLVSFYNNEISEKSEIFDDQFSVERPDGSNFTLKIRSTKLEDSAMYFCASSEISETQYFGPGTRLLVL.

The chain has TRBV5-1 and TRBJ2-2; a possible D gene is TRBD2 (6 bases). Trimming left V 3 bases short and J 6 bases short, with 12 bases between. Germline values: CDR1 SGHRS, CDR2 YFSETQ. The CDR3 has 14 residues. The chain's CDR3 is CASSSTTGAGELFF. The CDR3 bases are TGCGCCAGCAGCTCGACGACGGGGGCCGGGGAGCTGTTTTTT.

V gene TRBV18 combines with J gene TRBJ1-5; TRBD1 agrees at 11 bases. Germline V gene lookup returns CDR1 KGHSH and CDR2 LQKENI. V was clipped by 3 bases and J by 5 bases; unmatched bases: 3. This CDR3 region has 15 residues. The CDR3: CASSPPGQGDQPQHF. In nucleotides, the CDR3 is TGTGCCAGCTCACCCCCGGGACAGGGGGATCAGCCCCAGCATTTT.

This CDR3 is CASSSGTPSTDTQYF. Here the CDR3 DNA reads TGTGCCAGCAGCTCCGGGACACCTAGCACAGATACGCAGTATTTT. The gene calls are TRBV5-4 and TRBJ2-3, with D possibly being TRBD1 (6 bases). Germline loops: CDR1 SGHNT, CDR2 YYREEE (reference sequence). The V and J ends lost 3 bases and 0 bases respectively, with 11 bases between them. This CDR3 contains 15 residues.

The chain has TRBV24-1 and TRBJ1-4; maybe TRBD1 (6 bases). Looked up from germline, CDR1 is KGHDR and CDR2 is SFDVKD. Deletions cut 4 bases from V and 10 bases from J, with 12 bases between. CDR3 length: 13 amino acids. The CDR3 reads CATSDPGEGKLFF. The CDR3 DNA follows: TGTGCCACCAGTGACCCAGGGGAGGGAAAACTGTTTTTT.